The clone carrying this T cell receptor (beta chain) was detected only a few times. Antigen specificity is unknown. TCRdb reprocessed the 5' RACE reads with MiXCR, giving one entry per CDR3 protein. The sample contains under 400,000 distinct CDR3 sequences, around 9% of which appear only once. This sample stems from a study of identical twins. Study-wide findings and caveats: With beta out-of-frame sequences, excess sharing by twins was weaker. Out-of-frame TCR alpha sharing in monozygotic twins exceeded recombination model predictions.

V was cut by 0 bases and J by 7 bases, with 4 bases left in between. Germline V gene lookup returns CDR1 SNHLY and CDR2 FYNNEI. This CDR3 is built from 12 residues. This clonotype was sampled from a woman aged 50 to 65 in good health. The chain recombines TRBV2 with TRBJ1-5; D gene uncertain. Input material: naive T cells sorted from blood. The CDR3 nucleotides are TGTGCCAGCAGTGAAGCGCGGCAGCCCCAGCATTTT. It translates to CASSEARQPQHF.